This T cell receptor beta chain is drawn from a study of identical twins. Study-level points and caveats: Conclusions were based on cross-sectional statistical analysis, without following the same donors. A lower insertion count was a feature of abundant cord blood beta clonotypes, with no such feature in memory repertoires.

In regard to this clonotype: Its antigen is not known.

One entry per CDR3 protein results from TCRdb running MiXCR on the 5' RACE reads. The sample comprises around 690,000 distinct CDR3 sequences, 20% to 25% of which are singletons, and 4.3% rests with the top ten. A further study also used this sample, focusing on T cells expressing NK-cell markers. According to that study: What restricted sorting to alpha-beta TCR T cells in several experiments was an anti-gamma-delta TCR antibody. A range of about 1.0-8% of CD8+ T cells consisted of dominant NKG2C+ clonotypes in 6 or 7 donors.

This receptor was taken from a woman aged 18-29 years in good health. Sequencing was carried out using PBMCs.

Here the CDR3 DNA reads TGTGCCAGCAGCCGAGCTAGCGGGGGCGGTGAGCAGTTCTTC. This sequence encodes CASSRASGGGEQFF. The chain recombines TRBV12-3 or TRBV12-4 with TRBJ2-1; 10 bases agree with TRBD2. The J segment lost 9 bases and the V segment lost 6 bases, leaving 8 bases of the junction unmatched. This CDR3 contains 14 residues.